One T cell receptor beta chain is described in this entry. The antigen is undetermined. This may arise from a read error, as a much more abundant clone is one base away. This specimen comes from a study of neurological immune-mediated disorders. The CDR3 consists of 17 residues. The germline V gene has CDR1 DFQATT and CDR2 SNEGSKA (reference sequence). Study-wide results and caveats: TCR clonal expansion peaked in HTLV-1-associated myelopathy patients and was lowest in multiple sclerosis patients.

As for the cDNA, it was generated by 5'RACE with 10-nucleotide random UMIs. Sequencing runs each yielded over 190 million TCR-beta sequences from 15-18 subjects. TCRdb passed the 5' RACE reads through MiXCR, listing each CDR3 protein once. The sample records tens of thousands of distinct CDR3 sequences, 3% to 4% being singletons. Material: PBMCs. The chain has TRBV20-1 and TRBJ2-4; D may be TRBD2 (6 bases). This TCR was sampled from a woman between 25 and 40 years old with multiple sclerosis. CDR3 coding DNA: TGCAGTGCTAGAGAGTCACGGGGGACCCTAGCCAAAAAAATTCAGTACTTC. It is translated as CSARESRGTLAKKIQYF.